This TCR beta chain was recovered during a study of human T cells and chemical hapten exposure. The overall study: Variation in per-sample TCR yields came mainly from small pooled library volume differences. Regarding the study as a whole: Following DPC sensitization, TCRs present above 1 in 1000 frequency showed no change.

The library put unique molecular identifiers onto individual cDNA molecules. Original data processing: TCRs per sample had a median of around 100,000 and ranged from about 23,224 to 750,000. MiXCR, applied by TCRdb to the 5' RACE reads, yields one record per CDR3 protein. TCRdb's processing, not the authors', yielded these V and J calls. This table holds about 110,000 distinct CDR3 sequences, approximately 20% found once. Note on this clonotype: The antigen is not known.

Total RNA was isolated from whole blood that had not been fractionated. CDR3 length equals 15 residues. Trimming took 3 bases from V and 4 from J, leaving 18 bases between them. Germline CDR1 reads GTSNPN; CDR2 reads SVGIG (reference sequence). The V gene is TRBV30, the J gene TRBJ1-1, with a tentative D call TRBD1 (5 bases). The sequence came from a human donor in good health. Here the CDR3 reads CAWSPFSRGGTEAFF. CDR3 nucleotide sequence: TGTGCCTGGAGCCCATTCAGCCGCGGGGGCACTGAAGCTTTCTTT.